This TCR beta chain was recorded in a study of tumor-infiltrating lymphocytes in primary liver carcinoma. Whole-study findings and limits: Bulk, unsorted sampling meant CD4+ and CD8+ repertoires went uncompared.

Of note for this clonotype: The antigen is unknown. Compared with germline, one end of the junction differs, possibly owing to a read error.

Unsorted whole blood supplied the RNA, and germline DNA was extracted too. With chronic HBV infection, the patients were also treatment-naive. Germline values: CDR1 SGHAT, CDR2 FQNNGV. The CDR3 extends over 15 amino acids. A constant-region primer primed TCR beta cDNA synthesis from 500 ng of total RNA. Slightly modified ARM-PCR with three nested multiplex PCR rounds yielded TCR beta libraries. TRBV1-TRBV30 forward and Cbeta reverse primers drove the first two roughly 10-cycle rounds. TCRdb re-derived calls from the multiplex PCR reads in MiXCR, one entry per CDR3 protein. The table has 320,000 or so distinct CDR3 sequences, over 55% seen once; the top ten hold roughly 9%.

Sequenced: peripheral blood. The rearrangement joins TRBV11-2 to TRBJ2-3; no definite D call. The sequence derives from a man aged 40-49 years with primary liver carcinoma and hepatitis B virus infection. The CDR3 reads CASGLARVSTDTQYF. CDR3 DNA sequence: TGTGCCAGCGGCTTAGCACGGGTTAGCACAGATACACAGTATTTT.